One sample yielded the 25 T cell receptor beta chains listed below, sequenced in a study of CD8 T cells in Susac syndrome. A quantity of about 0.5 to 1 ug RNA underwent reverse transcription using random hexamers. MiXCR was run by TCRdb on the immunoSEQ multiplex PCR reads, yielding one entry per CDR3 protein. The repertoire holds more than 200,000 distinct CDR3 sequences, with 80% to 95% as singletons. The sample consisted of CD8+ T cells from PBMCs. The receptors here all came from a human donor with multiple sclerosis.

The V gene is TRBV27, the J gene TRBJ2-7, with 8 bases identical to TRBD2. Per the germline V gene, CDR1 is MNHEY and CDR2 is SMNVEV (reference sequence). Trimming removed 2 bases from V and 2 bases from J; junction bases left unmatched: 8. This CDR3 contains 16 residues. CDR3 sequence (DNA): TGTGCCAGCAGTTTAGAGCCGGGGGGGACCCCCTACGAGCAGTACTTC. This sequence encodes CASSLEPGGTPYEQYF.

The chain links TRBV7-9 to TRBJ2-5; 10 bases align to TRBD1. Trimming cost V 7 bases and J 5 bases; bases outside gene matches: 10. The V gene's germline CDR1 is SEHNR and CDR2 FQNEAQ (reference sequence). The CDR3 runs 15 residues. The CDR3 nucleotides are TGTGCCAGCACTAGACAGGGGGCGCCTTCGGAGACCCAGTACTTC. Translated, it gives CASTRQGAPSETQYF. The full variable domain, its missing parts supplied by reference TRBV7-9 and TRBJ2-5, is DTGVSQNPRHKITKRGQNVTFRCDPISEHNRLYWYRQTLGQGPEFLTYFQNEAQLEKSRLLSDRFSAERPKGSFSTLEIQRTEQGDSAMYLCASTRQGAPSETQYFGPGTRLLVL.

This rearrangement joins TRBV20-1 to TRBJ2-5; D is perhaps TRBD2 (6 bases). V gave up 6 bases and J gave up 2 bases, with 19 bases separating them. Germline V gives CDR1 DFQATT, CDR2 SNEGSKA (reference sequence). The CDR3 runs to 15 residues. The DNA of the CDR3 is TGCAGTGCCCCCCTCCGACTAGTCATTCAAGAGACCCAGTACTTC. Amino acids: CSAPLRLVIQETQYF.

The chain recombines TRBV7-9 with TRBJ2-1; D might be TRBD1 (5 bases). The ends were cut back, 2 bases at V and 6 bases at J, with 11 bases in the middle. Germline V lookup: CDR1 SEHNR, CDR2 FQNEAQ (reference sequence). CDR3 length equals 14 residues. The CDR3, as DNA: TGTGCCAGCAGCTTATACGTGGGGCCCAATGAGCAGTTCTTC. This translates into CASSLYVGPNEQFF.

The V call is TRBV3-1, the J call TRBJ2-5; 15 bases are shared with TRBD2. Per the germline V gene, CDR1 is LGHDT and CDR2 is YNNKEL (reference sequence). The CDR3 length is 18 residues. Trimming at V came to 0 bases and at J to 4 bases, leaving 6 bases not matched to a gene. In nucleotides, the CDR3 is TGTGCCAGCAGCCAAGATTGGACTAGCGGGAGGGCCGGAGAGACCCAGTACTTC. Translation gives CASSQDWTSGRAGETQYF.

The genes are TRBV6-4 and TRBJ2-1; 11 bases fit TRBD2. The CDR3 is 16 residues long. The V segment lost 5 bases and the J segment 8 bases; nucleotides outside the gene matches: 11. Germline CDR1 MRHNA, CDR2 SNTAGT. The CDR3 nucleotides are TGTGCCAGCAGTCCTATAGCGGGGGGGCCGTTGGATGAGCAGTTCTTC. Amino acid sequence: CASSPIAGGPLDEQFF.

CDR3 in DNA: TGTGCCAGTACCATGAGGGAGGCTAGCAATCAGCCCCAGCATTTT. This sequence encodes CASTMREASNQPQHF. The chain joins TRBV19 to TRBJ1-5; D call uncertain. V lost 7 bases and J 0 bases, leaving 13 bases between the germline ends. The CDR3 consists of 15 residues. Per the germline V gene, CDR1 is LNHDA and CDR2 is SQIVND (reference sequence).

The genes are TRBV6-1 and TRBJ1-2; D remains unclear. V lost 6 bases and J 1 base, leaving 21 bases between the germline ends. The CDR3 is made up of 17 amino acids. Germline V CDR1 and CDR2: MNHNS, SASEGT. CDR3 amino acids: CASSPGVREMINYGYTF. The DNA of the CDR3 is TGTGCCAGCAGCCCCGGGGTCAGAGAGATGATTAACTATGGCTACACCTTC.

The rearrangement joins TRBV20-1 to TRBJ2-1; 8 positions match TRBD2. Germline lookup yields CDR1 DFQATT and CDR2 SNEGSKA (reference sequence). The length of the CDR3 is 17 residues. V dropped 1 base and J dropped 4; count of bases not matched to a gene: 12. This CDR3 is CSARVPAGVYLYNEQFF. CDR3 DNA: TGCAGTGCTAGAGTTCCAGCGGGAGTGTATCTATACAATGAGCAGTTCTTC.

The chain carries TRBV5-4 and TRBJ1-1, with TRBD1 matching over 8 bases. Germline V gene lookup returns CDR1 SGHNT and CDR2 YYREEE (reference sequence). J lost 7 bases, V lost 1 base, and 3 bases had no gene match. CDR3 length equals 13 residues. The CDR3 DNA reads TGTGCCAGCAGCTTGAAGGGACAGGATGAAGCTTTCTTT. Translating gives CASSLKGQDEAFF.

The chain combines TRBV25-1 with TRBJ1-2; D is unresolved. The CDR3 extends over 11 amino acids. Trimming removed 1 base from V and 10 bases from J, with 7 bases in between. Per germline, CDR1 MGHDK and CDR2 SYGVNS. The CDR3 region has the DNA TGTGCCAGCAGTGAATTAAGAGTCTACACCTTC. Amino acids: CASSELRVYTF.

The chain combines TRBV7-8 with TRBJ1-1, with a tentative D call TRBD1 (6 bases). Germline values: CDR1 SGHVS, CDR2 FQNEAQ. Trimming cost V 5 bases and J 1 base, with 26 bases left between them. The CDR3 is made up of 19 amino acids. Here the CDR3 reads CASSLTVMDSQGKNTEAFF. The CDR3 DNA reads as TGTGCCAGCAGCCTCACCGTTATGGACAGCCAAGGGAAGAACACTGAAGCTTTCTTT. Full variable domain (outside the CDR3, taken from reference TRBV7-8 and TRBJ1-1): GAGVSQSPRYKVAKRGQDVALRCDPISGHVSLFWYQQALGQGPEFLTYFQNEAQLDKSGLPSDRFFAERPEGSVSTLKIQRTQQEDSAVYLCASSLTVMDSQGKNTEAFFGQGTRLTVV.

This rearrangement joins TRBV24-1 to TRBJ2-2, with D possibly matching TRBD2 (6 bases). The germline V gene encodes CDR1 KGHDR and CDR2 SFDVKD. This CDR3 region has 14 residues. V was trimmed by 6 bases and J by 8 bases, leaving 15 bases between them. CDR3 nucleotides: TGTGCCACCAGTTCTTGGGGGGTCGTTGGGGAGCTGTTTTTT. It specifies CATSSWGVVGELFF.

The chain combines TRBV18 with TRBJ2-5; TRBD2 aligns across 9 bases. The CDR3 totals 17 residues. Germline CDR1 KGHSH, CDR2 LQKENI. V dropped 4 bases and J dropped 1; count of bases not matched to a gene: 10. Written as DNA, the CDR3 is TGTGCCAGCTCACAAGTCAGACTAGCGGCACTCCAAGAGACCCAGTACTTC. This codes for CASSQVRLAALQETQYF. Drawing the rest from reference TRBV18 and TRBJ2-5, the complete variable domain is NAGVMQNPRHLVRRRGQEARLRCSPMKGHSHVYWYRQLPEEGLKFMVYLQKENIIDESGMPKERFSAEFPKEGPSILRIQQVVRGDSAAYFCASSQVRLAALQETQYFGPGTRLLVL.

The chain combines TRBV1 with TRBJ1-1; the D call of TRBD1 is as the table states it, not checked on the DNA. TRBV1 is deemed a pseudogene. CDR3 length equals 17 residues. The CDR3 region has the DNA TGCACCAGCAGCCAAGATTCCCCGCCGGGGATGAACACTGAAGCTTTCTTT. Its protein is CTSSQDSPPGMNTEAFF.

V gene TRBV29-1 combines with J gene TRBJ2-2; D is perhaps TRBD2 (5 bases). The CDR3 has 14 residues. V was cut by 6 bases and J by 5 bases, with 16 bases left in between. The germline CDR1 and CDR2 sequences are SQVTM and ANQGSEA. This CDR3 is CSVPSSGVTGELFF. CDR3 DNA sequence: TGCAGCGTCCCCTCGAGCGGAGTAACCGGGGAGCTGTTTTTT.

The chain has TRBV27 and TRBJ2-1, with D perhaps TRBD1 or TRBD2 (5 bases each). This CDR3 comprises 15 residues. V lost 2 bases, J lost 2 bases, and 10 bases lay in between. Germline loops: CDR1 MNHEY, CDR2 SMNVEV (reference sequence). The DNA for the CDR3 is TGTGCCAGCAGTTTAAGGGACGGAACCTACAATGAGCAGTTCTTC. Translating it yields CASSLRDGTYNEQFF.

The chain recombines TRBV21-1 with TRBJ2-7; TRBD2 reflects the table's D call only, with no check against the DNA. TRBV21-1 is recorded as a pseudogene. CDR3 length equals 16 residues. Here the CDR3 DNA reads TGTGCCAGCAGCAAAGACTCGCTAGCGGGAGATGGGGAGCAGTACTTC. Amino acids: CASSKDSLAGDGEQYF.

The genes are TRBV19 and TRBJ2-1; 7 nucleotides match TRBD2. This CDR3 contains 15 residues. Germline V gives CDR1 LNHDA, CDR2 SQIVND (reference sequence). Unmatched junction bases numbered 7, after V lost 3 bases and J lost 5 bases. The CDR3 spells CASSMVSGRHNEQFF. In nucleotides, the CDR3 is TGTGCCAGTAGTATGGTTAGCGGGCGACACAATGAGCAGTTCTTC. Looking up the rest from reference TRBV19 and TRBJ2-1 gives the full variable domain: DGGITQSPKYLFRKEGQNVTLSCEQNLNHDAMYWYRQDPGQGLRLIYYSQIVNDFQKGDIAEGYSVSREKKESFPLTVTSAQKNPTAFYLCASSMVSGRHNEQFFGPGTRLTVL.

The chain has TRBV27 and TRBJ2-7; D is possibly TRBD1 (6 bases). In germline, CDR1 is MNHEY, CDR2 SMNVEV (reference sequence). The V end lost 5 bases, the J end lost 3 bases, and 20 bases lay between the germline ends. There are 16 residues in the CDR3. As DNA, the CDR3 is TGTGCCAGCAGTCCAAGGGACATCAGGGCTCACTACGAGCAGTACTTC. This encodes CASSPRDIRAHYEQYF.

Only one count was recorded for this clonotype. The rearrangement links TRBV7-9 to TRBJ1-3; D ambiguous. The V end was cut by 5 bases, the J end by 0 bases, with 14 bases between. The CDR3 is made up of 16 amino acids. Germline-derived CDR1 and CDR2 are SEHNR and FQNEAQ (reference sequence). Here the CDR3 DNA reads TGTGCCAGCAGCCTCACGACCGCCAGCTCTGGAAACACCATATATTTT. Its protein is CASSLTTASSGNTIYF.

The count of this clonotype is one. The chain recombines TRBV12-3 or TRBV12-4 with TRBJ2-6; D might be TRBD2 (6 bases). CDR3 length: 17 residues. Trimming removed 5 bases from V and 3 bases from J, with 17 bases in between. CDR3 nucleotides: TGTGCCAGCAGTCCACTGGGGCGGGACCTTGGGGCCAACGTCCTGACTTTC. The encoded protein is CASSPLGRDLGANVLTF.

V usage is TRBV24-1 and J usage is TRBJ2-2; TRBD1 aligns across 10 bases. Unmatched junction bases numbered 5, after V lost 5 bases and J lost 3 bases. The germline CDR1 and CDR2 sequences are KGHDR and SFDVKD. The CDR3 is 16 residues long. The CDR3 coding sequence is TGTGCCACCAGTGCCCCCGGGACAGGGGACACCGGGGAGCTGTTTTTT. This encodes CATSAPGTGDTGELFF.

The chain uses TRBV9 and TRBJ2-3; no reliable D call. V was clipped by 3 bases and J by 0 bases, with 5 bases between them. Per germline, CDR1 SGDLS and CDR2 YYNGEE. The CDR3 length is 13 residues. DNA of the CDR3: TGTGCCAGCAGCGGTGAGAGCACAGATACGCAGTATTTT. Translation gives CASSGESTDTQYF.

The chain combines TRBV5-1 with TRBJ1-1; D might be TRBD1 (5 bases). V shed 4 bases and J shed 10 bases, with 14 bases lying between them. The CDR3 spans 12 residues. Per the germline V gene, CDR1 is SGHRS and CDR2 is YFSETQ. Here the CDR3 DNA reads TGCGCCAGCAGCCAAGGGGACTCTGGAGCTTTCTTT. Protein product: CASSQGDSGAFF.